This T cell receptor beta chain was obtained from a study of T cells in Graves' hyperthyroidism and ophthalmopathy. PBMCs stemmed from around 10 ml fresh peripheral blood. Per germline, CDR1 LNHNV and CDR2 YYDKDF (reference sequence). V dropped 3 bases and J dropped 1 base, with 13 bases sitting between them. The length of the CDR3 is 15 residues. TCR beta CDR3 regions were amplified from RNA. When the TCR CDR3 underwent first-round RT-PCR, the HTBI primer set was used. TCRdb redid the calling of the multiplex PCR reads with MiXCR, one entry per CDR3 protein. The sample lists roughly 740,000 distinct CDR3 sequences, about a sixth occurring once.

The source is a man between 18 and 29 years old with Graves' hyperthyroidism. Sequences were obtained from blood. The gene calls are TRBV15 and TRBJ2-7, with D perhaps TRBD1 (5 bases). In DNA, the CDR3 is TGTGCCACCAGCAGGGTACAGGACCCTTCCTACGAGCAGTACTTC. Encoded protein: CATSRVQDPSYEQYF.